The rows below give T cell receptor beta chains drawn from one sample of a study of blood T cell repertoires in COVID-19. Sequencing was performed with immunoSEQ multiplex PCR; in TCRdb, only in-frame clones are kept and a portion is missing. The sample consists of about 210,000 clones, 82% of them appearing once. Sequenced input: peripheral blood. The source is an older woman with COVID-19, enrolled during active disease. Both conserved end residues are trimmed from each CDR3. The order of the fields is J gene, V gene, clone size, CDR3 protein. Rows give clone size only sometimes, using once, few, many, or a class for an expanded clone.

>TRBJ1-1|TRBV19|.
ASSLSGQGSGGAF
>TRBJ2-5|TRBV6-5|.
ATSGGRETQY
>TRBJ1-5|TRBV19|.
ASSIVTALKNSNQPQH
>TRBJ1-6|TRBV27|.
ASSLRDRANSPLH
>TRBJ1-6|TRBV2|.
ASSGTGAQNSPLH
>TRBJ2-7|TRBV4-1|once
ASSYSSGESYEQY
>TRBJ2-5|TRBV7-9|.
ASSSRSRGGETQY
>TRBJ2-5|TRBV11-2|.
ASSLEPVSETQY
>TRBJ2-1|TRBV6-5|.
ASSYLPGGDEQF
>TRBJ2-2|TRBV18|.
ASSPGLQYAGELF
>TRBJ2-7|TRBV3-1/TRBV3-2|few
ASSPSPGRGVYEQY
>TRBJ1-6|TRBV6-5|.
ASGIGQGGTPLH
>TRBJ1-5|TRBV4-3|.
ASSRYLAGTGGPQPQH
>TRBJ1-1|TRBV2|.
AIGQGMNTEAF
>TRBJ1-2|TRBV19|.
ASKETLYGYT
>TRBJ1-2|TRBV2|.
ASSKAGQVPYGYT
>TRBJ1-5|TRBV28|.
ATKRQGGQPQH
>TRBJ2-2|TRBV24-1|.
ATSTLGGIKGRGELF
>TRBJ2-1|TRBV27|.
ASSPHPGTSGNYNEQF
>TRBJ2-1|TRBV5-4|.
ASSYPSETSGRSSYNEQF
>TRBJ2-2|TRBV5-4|.
ASSSTLAGHTGELF
>TRBJ1-2|TRBV6-5|.
ASTRDFSVGGYT
>TRBJ2-1|TRBV5-1|.
ASRASGRGPYNEQF
>TRBJ1-1|TRBV3-1/TRBV3-2|.
ASSQRDIYTEAF
>TRBJ1-1|TRBV5-1|.
ASSLEQVSTEAF
>TRBJ1-2|TRBV10-3|.
AITLSFGQGNYGYT
>TRBJ2-3|TRBV4-1|.
ASSQGLAGDTQY